This T cell receptor (beta chain) originates from a study of T cells in women clearing cervical HPV infection (dated by TCRdb to 2016 to 2019). For the wider study: The cases were under 30 women with histologically confirmed HPV16-related CIN3 or worse, and 2 of these cases were invasive cancers. The controls were 25 or so women whose single incident HPV16 infection cleared within 12 months with no development of precancer or cancer. Blood from cases was collected at the visit where the lesion was first found, while blood from controls was collected once the infection could no longer be detected. For cases, a median interval of about 150 days, with an interquartile range of 90 to 200 days, was observed between lesion detection and blood sampling. Since HLA typing was available for only a few women, HLA type could not be ruled out as a confounder. An exploratory proof-of-principle case-control study, nested within the Guanacaste HPV Natural History Study in Costa Rica, was conducted to compare TCR repertoires across cervical HPV16 outcomes. Cases and controls were matched on year of sample collection and on age within five years. A median age of around 35 years was observed in cases versus around 40 in controls, and no significant differences in baseline characteristics were found. In the parent cohort, some 11,000 women aged 18 or older were enrolled in Guanacaste, Costa Rica, during about 1993 to 1995 and then followed for approximately seven years. Five blinded duplicates per group were added as quality controls, so that around 60 samples were obtained: some 50 participants and around 10 replicates.

CDR1 and CDR2, per the germline V gene (reference sequence), are LNHDA and SQIVND. The CDR3 measures 15 amino acids from cysteine to phenylalanine. The 36 bases shown cover part of the CDR3, and their frame starts at base 1. Every participant had a single incident cervical HPV16 infection, and prevalent HPV16 infections were excluded. Cervical HPV DNA was detected with MY09/MY11 PCR, and genotyping was done with dot-blot hybridization. Approximately 15 mL of heparinized blood were centrifuged, and the buffy coat was aliquoted, frozen at -30°C, then stored at -80°C. QIAGEN kits were used to extract genomic DNA from the buffy coat specimens. Concerning this clone: Its binding antigen is unknown. The read terminates 3 residues ahead of where the CDR3 ends, so the germline J gene completes it.

Broader findings and caveats from the paper: Random forest classifiers that combined richness and V gene abundances separated cases from controls with an estimated AUC of 0.83. Cases had lower TRBV6-7 relative abundance than controls (0.11% versus 0.16%; Bonferroni P = 0.0008). Because the number of T cells per sample was unknown, the richness differences could reflect varying T-cell content rather than repertoire biology. Across sequencing depths, CIN3+ cases showed significantly higher TCR repertoire richness than controls, but evenness did not differ between the groups. Because of the cross-sectional design, the study could not determine whether the associations came before infection or resulted from infection, and neither effector/memory subsets nor HPV-specific T cells were isolated.

The immunoSEQ assay used multiplex PCR to amplify TCR beta CDR3 regions from an average of around 1.2 ug of genomic DNA per sample. To correct primer bias, the assay used a complete synthetic TCR repertoire to set an amplification baseline. Amplicons were sequenced on the Illumina platform. The original pipeline was this. Sequences were error-corrected by clustering with frequency ratios and a modified nearest-neighbor algorithm and were then analyzed in the immunoSEQ Analyzer with IMGT gene definitions. TCR richness and evenness were averaged over 20 rarefaction repeats at each rarefaction depth, excluding samples with fewer sequences than the depth. V, D and J gene relative abundances were compared between groups with Wilcoxon rank sum tests, applying FDR correction. Blinded duplicates gave an intraclass correlation of 95.6% for TCR richness and an average of 76.4% across around 66 gene segments. The immuneACCESS repertoire file appears here via TCRdb, limited to in-frame rearrangements. These files lack a portion of the clones; in checked studies, under half of the deficit traces to unresolved V genes, and the cause of the others is not known. V and J calls and clone size come straight from that table; D and trimming were deduced from the DNA. The record for this sample contains about 34,000 clones. 3% to 3.5% of the sample is taken by the ten largest.

This TCR derives from a woman between 18 and 70 years old with a cervical HPV16 infection that either progressed to CIN3+ or cleared (not recorded which). The chain is assembled from TRBV19 and TRBJ1-4; the D segment could be TRBD1, given 5 matching bases. Input material: blood buffy coat. The sequenced part of the CDR3 DNA is TGTGCCAGTAGTGACGGGAACTCTGGGGCCAACGTA. This codes for CASSDGNSGANV. The entire CDR3 reads CASSDGNSGANVLFF.